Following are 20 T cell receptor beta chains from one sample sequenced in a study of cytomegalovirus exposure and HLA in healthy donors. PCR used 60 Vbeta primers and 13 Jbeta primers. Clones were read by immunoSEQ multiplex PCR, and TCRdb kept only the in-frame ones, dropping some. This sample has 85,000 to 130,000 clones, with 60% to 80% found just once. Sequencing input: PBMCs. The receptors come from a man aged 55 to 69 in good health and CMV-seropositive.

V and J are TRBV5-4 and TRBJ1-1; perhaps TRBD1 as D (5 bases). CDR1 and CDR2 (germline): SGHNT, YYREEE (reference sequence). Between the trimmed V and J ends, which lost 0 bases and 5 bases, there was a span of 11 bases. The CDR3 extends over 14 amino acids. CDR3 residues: CASSLASGGTEAFF. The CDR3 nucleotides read TGTGCCAGCAGCTTGGCTTCCGGGGGAACTGAAGCTTTCTTT.

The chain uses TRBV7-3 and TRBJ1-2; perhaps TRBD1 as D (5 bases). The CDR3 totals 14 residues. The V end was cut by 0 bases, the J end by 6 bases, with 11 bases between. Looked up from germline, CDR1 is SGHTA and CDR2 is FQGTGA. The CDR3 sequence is CASSLTLGGDGYTF. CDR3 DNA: TGTGCCAGCAGCTTAACGTTGGGGGGGGATGGCTACACCTTC.

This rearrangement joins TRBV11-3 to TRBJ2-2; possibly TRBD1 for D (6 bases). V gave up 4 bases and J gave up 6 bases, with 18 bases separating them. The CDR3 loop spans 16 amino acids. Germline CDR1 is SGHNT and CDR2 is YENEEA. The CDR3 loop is CASSYQGTILAGELFF. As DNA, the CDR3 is TGTGCCAGCAGCTATCAGGGGACCATCCTAGCCGGGGAGCTGTTTTTT.

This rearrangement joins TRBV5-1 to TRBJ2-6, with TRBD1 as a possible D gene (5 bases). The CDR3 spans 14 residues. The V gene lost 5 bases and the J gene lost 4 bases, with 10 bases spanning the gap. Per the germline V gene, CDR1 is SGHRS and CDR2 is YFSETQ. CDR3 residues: CASSLQAGANVLTF. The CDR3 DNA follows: TGCGCCAGCAGTTTACAGGCCGGGGCCAACGTCCTGACTTTC.

CDR3 region: CASSDGQGGTDTQYF. The CDR3, as DNA: TGCGCCAGCAGTGATGGGCAGGGAGGGACAGATACGCAGTATTTT. The V gene is TRBV10-2, the J gene TRBJ2-3, with 7 bases identical to TRBD2. The CDR3 loop spans 15 amino acids. The germline V gene has CDR1 WSHSY and CDR2 SAAADI. Unmatched junction bases numbered 6, after V lost 3 bases and J lost 3 bases.

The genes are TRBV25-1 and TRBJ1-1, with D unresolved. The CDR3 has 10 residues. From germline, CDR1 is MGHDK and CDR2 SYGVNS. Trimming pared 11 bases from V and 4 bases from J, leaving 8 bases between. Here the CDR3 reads CAAGVTEAFF. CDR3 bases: TGTGCCGCGGGTGTCACTGAAGCTTTCTTT.

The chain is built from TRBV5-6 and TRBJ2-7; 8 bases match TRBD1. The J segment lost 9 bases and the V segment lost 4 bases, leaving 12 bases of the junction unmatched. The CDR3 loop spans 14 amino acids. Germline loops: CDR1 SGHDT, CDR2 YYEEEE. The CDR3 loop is CASSTPDRDFGQYF. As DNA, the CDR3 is TGTGCCAGCAGCACGCCGGACAGGGACTTCGGGCAGTACTTC.

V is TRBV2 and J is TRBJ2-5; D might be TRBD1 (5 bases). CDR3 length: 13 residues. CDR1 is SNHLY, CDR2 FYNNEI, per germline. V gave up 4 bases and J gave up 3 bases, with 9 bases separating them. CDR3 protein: CASSAGLKETQYF. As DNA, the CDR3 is TGTGCCAGCAGTGCAGGGCTGAAAGAGACCCAGTACTTC. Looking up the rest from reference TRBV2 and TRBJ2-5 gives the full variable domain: EPEVTQTPSHQVTQMGQEVILRCVPISNHLYFYWYRQILGQKVEFLVSFYNNEISEKSEIFDDQFSVERPDGSNFTLKIRSTKLEDSAMYFCASSAGLKETQYFGPGTRLLVL.

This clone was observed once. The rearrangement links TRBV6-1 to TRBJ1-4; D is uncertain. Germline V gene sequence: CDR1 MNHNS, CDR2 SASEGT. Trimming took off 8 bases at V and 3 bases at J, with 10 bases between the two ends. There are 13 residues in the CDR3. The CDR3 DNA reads TGTGCCAGCGGGCGAACGGCTAATGAAAAACTGTTTTTT. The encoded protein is CASGRTANEKLFF.

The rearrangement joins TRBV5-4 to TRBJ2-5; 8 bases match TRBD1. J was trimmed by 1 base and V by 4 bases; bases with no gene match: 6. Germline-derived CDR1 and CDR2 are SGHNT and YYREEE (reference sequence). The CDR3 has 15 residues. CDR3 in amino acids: CASSTGQGPQETQYF. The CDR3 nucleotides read TGTGCCAGCAGCACAGGACAGGGACCCCAAGAGACCCAGTACTTC.

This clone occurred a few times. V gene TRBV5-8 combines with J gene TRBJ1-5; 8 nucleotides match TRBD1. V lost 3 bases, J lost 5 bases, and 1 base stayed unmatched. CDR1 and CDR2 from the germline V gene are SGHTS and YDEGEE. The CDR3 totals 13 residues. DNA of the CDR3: TGTGCCAGCAGCTCGACAGGGGATCAGCCCCAGCATTTT. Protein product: CASSSTGDQPQHF.

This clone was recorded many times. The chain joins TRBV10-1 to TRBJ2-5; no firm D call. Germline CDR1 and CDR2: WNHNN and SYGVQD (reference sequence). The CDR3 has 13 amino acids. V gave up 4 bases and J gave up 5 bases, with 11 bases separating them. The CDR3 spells CASSVGFRETQYF. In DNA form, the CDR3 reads TGCGCCAGCAGTGTTGGCTTCCGTGAGACCCAGTACTTC.

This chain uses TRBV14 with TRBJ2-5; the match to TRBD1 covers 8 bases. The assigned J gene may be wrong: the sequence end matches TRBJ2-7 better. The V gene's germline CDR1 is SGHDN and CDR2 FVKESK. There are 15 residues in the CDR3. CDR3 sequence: CASSPRTGRPYEQYF. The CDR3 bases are TGTGCCAGCAGCCCACGGACAGGGAGACCCTACGAGCAGTACTTC.

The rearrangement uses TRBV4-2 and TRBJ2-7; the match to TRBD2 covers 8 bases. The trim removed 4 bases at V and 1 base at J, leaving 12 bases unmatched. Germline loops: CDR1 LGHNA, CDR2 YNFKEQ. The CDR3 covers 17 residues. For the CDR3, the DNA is TGTGCCAGCAGCCCCCCCGGGTTAGCGGGGAGTTCCTACGAGCAGTACTTC. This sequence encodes CASSPPGLAGSSYEQYF.

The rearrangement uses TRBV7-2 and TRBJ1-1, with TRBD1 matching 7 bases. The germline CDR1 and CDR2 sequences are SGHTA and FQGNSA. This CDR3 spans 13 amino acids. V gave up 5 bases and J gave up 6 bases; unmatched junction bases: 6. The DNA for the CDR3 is TGTGCCAGCAGCCGCGACAGGGACGCTGAAGCTTTCTTT. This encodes CASSRDRDAEAFF.

The CDR3 sequence is CASTVIGNTEAFF. The CDR3 DNA follows: TGTGCCAGCACTGTTATCGGGAACACTGAAGCTTTCTTT. The rearrangement joins TRBV5-3 to TRBJ1-1; D call uncertain. TRBV5-3 is sorted into the ORF group, with uncertain function. This CDR3 contains 13 residues. The V end was cut by 8 bases, the J end by 1 base, with 12 bases between.

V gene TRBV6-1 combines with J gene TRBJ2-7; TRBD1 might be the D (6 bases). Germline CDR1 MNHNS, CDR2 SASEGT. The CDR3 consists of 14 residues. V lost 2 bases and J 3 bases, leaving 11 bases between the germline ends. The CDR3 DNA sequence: TGTGCCAGCAGTGAAAAGGGGGATGTCTACGAGCAGTACTTC. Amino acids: CASSEKGDVYEQYF.

CDR3 amino acids: CASNTGGVSYEQYF. Here the CDR3 DNA reads TGTGCCAGCAACACAGGGGGCGTATCCTACGAGCAGTACTTC. The chain uses TRBV6-8 and TRBJ2-7; 9 nucleotides align to TRBD1. V was pared by 7 bases and J by 1 base, with 5 bases of the junction left unmatched. The length of the CDR3 is 14 residues. Germline loops: CDR1 MNHGY, CDR2 SAAAGT.

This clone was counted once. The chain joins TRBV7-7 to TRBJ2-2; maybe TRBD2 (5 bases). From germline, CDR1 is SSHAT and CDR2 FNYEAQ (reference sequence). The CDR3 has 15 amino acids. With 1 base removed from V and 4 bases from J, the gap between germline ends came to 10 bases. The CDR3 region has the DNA TGTGCCAGCAGCTTAGGGCTAGCAGGCACCGGGGAGCTGTTTTTT. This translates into CASSLGLAGTGELFF.

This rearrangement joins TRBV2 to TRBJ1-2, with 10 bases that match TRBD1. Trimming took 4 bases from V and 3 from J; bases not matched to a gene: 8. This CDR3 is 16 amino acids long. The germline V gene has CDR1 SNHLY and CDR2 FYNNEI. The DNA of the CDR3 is TGTGCCAGCAGTGTCGACCGGGACAGGGGAGACTATGGCTACACCTTC. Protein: CASSVDRDRGDYGYTF.